Shown below are 10 T cell receptor beta chains from a single sample sequenced in a study of chemoradiotherapy in HPV16-positive cancers. Produced via immunoSEQ multiplex PCR; TCRdb's table is partial and in-frame only. The data show tens of thousands of clones, around 75% seen once. Sampling was carried out from a patient who underwent chemoradiotherapy. All receptors derive from a human donor with HPV-associated anogenital cancer.

The chain carries TRBV6-1 and TRBJ1-2, with D hard to call. The CDR3 consists of 14 residues. The V end was cut by 6 bases, the J end by 4 bases, with 15 bases between. Germline assignment: CDR1 MNHNS and CDR2 SASEGT. The CDR3 coding sequence is TGTGCCAGCAGGAAAAATCAAGGTCTCTATGGCTACACCTTC. Encoded protein: CASRKNQGLYGYTF.

A single count supports this clone. The chain recombines TRBV9 with TRBJ2-1; 9 bases map to TRBD1. Germline V gives CDR1 SGDLS, CDR2 YYNGEE. The CDR3 sequence is 16 residues long. V lost 0 bases and J lost 4; bases outside the gene matches: 5. Here the CDR3 reads CASSVATGGTYNEQFF. The CDR3 nucleotides read TGTGCCAGCAGCGTAGCTACAGGGGGCACTTACAATGAGCAGTTCTTC.

The chain recombines TRBV20-1 with TRBJ2-5, with no clear D. Looked up from germline, CDR1 is DFQATT and CDR2 is SNEGSKA (reference sequence). V shed 5 bases and J shed 2 bases, with 3 bases lying between them. This CDR3 spans 10 amino acids. The CDR3 DNA sequence: TGCAGTGCTTATCAAGAGACCCAGTACTTC. It codes for CSAYQETQYF.

The chain couples TRBV29-1 to TRBJ1-4; the D is unclear. The germline CDR1 and CDR2 sequences are SQVTM and ANQGSEA. V shed 6 bases and J shed 3 bases, with 8 bases lying between them. The CDR3 runs to 12 residues. CDR3 in DNA: TGCAGCGTGTCGGGAGCTAATGAAAAACTGTTTTTT. It encodes CSVSGANEKLFF.

J is TRBJ2-1 and V is TRBV9; maybe TRBD1 (5 bases). Trimming left V 0 bases short and J 4 bases short, with 11 bases between. CDR1 is SGDLS and CDR2 is YYNGEE in the germline V gene. The CDR3 contains 15 residues. CDR3 residues: CASSVGLGQYNEQFF. CDR3 coding DNA: TGTGCCAGCAGCGTAGGGTTGGGGCAATACAATGAGCAGTTCTTC.

The rearrangement links TRBV18 to TRBJ2-1; 11 bases are shared with TRBD2. Germline loops: CDR1 KGHSH, CDR2 LQKENI. The CDR3 spans 19 residues. V gave up 1 base and J gave up 4 bases; unmatched junction bases: 12. The CDR3 spells CASSPRQDPSGRWYNEQFF. CDR3 DNA: TGTGCCAGCTCACCACGACAGGATCCTAGCGGGAGGTGGTACAATGAGCAGTTCTTC.

The V gene is TRBV28, the J gene TRBJ2-1, with D possibly TRBD2 on 6 matching bases. Germline lookup yields CDR1 MDHEN and CDR2 SYDVKM. The V gene lost 3 bases and the J gene lost 9 bases, with 6 bases spanning the gap. The CDR3 covers 11 residues. CDR3 sequence (DNA): TGTGCCAGCAGTTTGGGGGGTGAGCAGTTCTTC. Translating it yields CASSLGGEQFF.

V gene TRBV29-1 combines with J gene TRBJ1-5; tentatively, D is TRBD1 (6 bases). Between the trimmed V and J ends, which lost 6 bases and 7 bases, there was a span of 16 bases. The germline V gene has CDR1 SQVTM and CDR2 ANQGSEA. This CDR3 contains 13 residues. CDR3 region: CSVLTGGGQPQHF. CDR3 DNA sequence: TGCAGCGTCCTGACAGGAGGGGGACAGCCCCAGCATTTT.

This chain links TRBV9 with TRBJ2-2; unclear D gene. The CDR3 covers 15 residues. The V end was cut by 0 bases, the J end by 5 bases, with 11 bases between. Germline V gene sequence: CDR1 SGDLS, CDR2 YYNGEE. The DNA for the CDR3 is TGTGCCAGCAGCGTAGCGGTACAGAAAACCGGGGAGCTGTTTTTT. Translation: CASSVAVQKTGELFF.

V and J are TRBV30 and TRBJ1-6, with D possibly being TRBD1 (6 bases). There are 13 residues in the CDR3. Trimming pared 5 bases from V and 10 bases from J, leaving 15 bases between. Germline CDR1 reads GTSNPN; CDR2 reads SVGIG (reference sequence). The DNA of the CDR3 is TGTGCCTGGTGGATAGGGGGAAGGTCACCCCTCCACTTT. Translating gives CAWWIGGRSPLHF.